The present T cell receptor (beta chain) was sequenced within a study of T cells in Graves' hyperthyroidism and ophthalmopathy. Stable Graves' hyperthyroidism meant no ophthalmopathy progression within 18 months. Newly diagnosed hyperthyroidism, duration under 2 months, in patients aged 18 to 65. The study left out patients who had uncontrolled infection, other autoimmune disease, pregnancy or lactation. The investigators amplified TCR beta CDR3 regions from RNA transcripts. RT-PCR in the first round (using the HTBI primer set) targeted the TCR CDR3. TCRdb fed the multiplex PCR reads into MiXCR, producing one record per CDR3 protein. The data contain about 500,000 distinct CDR3 sequences, roughly a sixth of them seen just once; the ten biggest clones take up 15% to 20%. This CDR3 contains 15 residues. Germline V lookup: CDR1 SEHNR, CDR2 FQNEAQ (reference sequence). With 5 bases clipped from V and 0 bases from J, the junction kept 5 bases outside the gene matches.

The study's findings and limits: Blood also showed most of the thyroid clonotypes that were expanded above 0.001.

This clonotype was recorded many times. The target antigen is unknown. The V call is TRBV7-9, the J call TRBJ1-1; 8 positions match TRBD1. The sequenced material came from blood. The sequence was obtained from a woman aged 18-35 years with Graves' hyperthyroidism. The CDR3 DNA is TGTGCCAGCAGCACCGGGACAGGAATGAACACTGAAGCTTTCTTT. Translation gives CASSTGTGMNTEAFF. The whole variable domain, filled in from reference TRBV7-9 and TRBJ1-1, reads DTGVSQNPRHKITKRGQNVTFRCDPISEHNRLYWYRQTLGQGPEFLTYFQNEAQLEKSRLLSDRFSAERPKGSFSTLEIQRTEQGDSAMYLCASSTGTGMNTEAFFGQGTRLTVV.